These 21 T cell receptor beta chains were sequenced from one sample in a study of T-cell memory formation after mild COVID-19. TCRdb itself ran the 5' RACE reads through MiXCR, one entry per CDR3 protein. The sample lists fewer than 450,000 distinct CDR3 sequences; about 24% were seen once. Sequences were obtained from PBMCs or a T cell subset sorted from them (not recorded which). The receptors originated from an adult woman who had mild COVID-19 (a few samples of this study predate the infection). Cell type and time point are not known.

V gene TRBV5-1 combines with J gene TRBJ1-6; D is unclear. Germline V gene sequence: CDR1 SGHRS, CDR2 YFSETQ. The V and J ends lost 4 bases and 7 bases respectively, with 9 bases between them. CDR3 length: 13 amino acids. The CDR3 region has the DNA TGCGCCAGCAGCCCATGGACGAATTCACCCCTCCACTTT. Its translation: CASSPWTNSPLHF.

The CDR3 DNA is TGTGCCAGCTCCGGGGTTGGCACTGAAGCTTTCTTT. As protein: CASSGVGTEAFF. V usage is TRBV7-9 and J usage is TRBJ1-1; no firm D call. V was pared by 8 bases and J by 4 bases, with 11 bases between. Germline assignment: CDR1 SEHNR and CDR2 FQNEAQ (reference sequence). There are 12 residues in the CDR3.

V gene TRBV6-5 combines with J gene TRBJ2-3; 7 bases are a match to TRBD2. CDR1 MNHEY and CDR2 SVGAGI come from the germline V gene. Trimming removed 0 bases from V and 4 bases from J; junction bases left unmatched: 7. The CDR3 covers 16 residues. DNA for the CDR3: TGTGCCAGCAGTTACTCGAGACTAGCCGGGGCAGATACGCAGTATTTT. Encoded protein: CASSYSRLAGADTQYF.

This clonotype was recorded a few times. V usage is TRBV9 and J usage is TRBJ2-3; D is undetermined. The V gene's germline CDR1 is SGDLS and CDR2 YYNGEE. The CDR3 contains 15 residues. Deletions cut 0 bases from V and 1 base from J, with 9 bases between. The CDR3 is CASSVEFTGTDTQYF. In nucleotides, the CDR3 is TGTGCCAGCAGCGTAGAATTCACTGGCACAGATACGCAGTATTTT.

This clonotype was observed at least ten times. The CDR3 sequence is CASSLQGRRNEKLFF. The CDR3 bases are TGTGCCAGCAGCTTACAGGGCAGACGTAATGAAAAACTGTTTTTT. The rearrangement uses TRBV7-6 and TRBJ1-4, with D perhaps TRBD1 (5 bases). Germline V lookup: CDR1 SGHVS, CDR2 FNYEAQ. Trimming took 2 bases from V and 4 from J, leaving 11 bases between them. The CDR3 contains 15 residues. The whole variable domain, filled in from reference TRBV7-6 and TRBJ1-4, reads GAGVSQSPRYKVTKRGQDVALRCDPISGHVSLYWYRQALGQGPEFLTYFNYEAQQDKSGLPNDRFSAERPEGSISTLTIQRTEQRDSAMYRCASSLQGRRNEKLFFGSGTQLSVL.

The CDR3 loop reads CASSYSTSGRYSYNEQFF. The CDR3 DNA follows: TGTGCCAGCAGTTACTCGACTAGCGGGCGATACTCCTACAATGAGCAGTTCTTC. The V and J genes are TRBV6-5 and TRBJ2-1; 10 nucleotides align to TRBD2. In germline, CDR1 is MNHEY, CDR2 SVGAGI. J lost 0 bases, V lost 0 bases, and 5 bases had no gene match. CDR3 length: 18 residues.

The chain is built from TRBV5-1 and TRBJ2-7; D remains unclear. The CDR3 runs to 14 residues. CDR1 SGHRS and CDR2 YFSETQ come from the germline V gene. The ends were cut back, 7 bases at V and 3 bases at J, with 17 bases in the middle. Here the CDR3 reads CASAYGLTNYEQYF. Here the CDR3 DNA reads TGCGCCAGCGCTTATGGGCTAACCAACTACGAGCAGTACTTC.

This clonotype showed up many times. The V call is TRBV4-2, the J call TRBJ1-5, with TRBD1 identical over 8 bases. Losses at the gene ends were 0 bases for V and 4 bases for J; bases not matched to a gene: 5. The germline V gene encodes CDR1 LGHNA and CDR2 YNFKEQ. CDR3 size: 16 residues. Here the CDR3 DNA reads TGTGCCAGCAGCCAAGAAGTTCAGGGGGCAAATCAGCCCCAGCATTTT. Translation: CASSQEVQGANQPQHF.

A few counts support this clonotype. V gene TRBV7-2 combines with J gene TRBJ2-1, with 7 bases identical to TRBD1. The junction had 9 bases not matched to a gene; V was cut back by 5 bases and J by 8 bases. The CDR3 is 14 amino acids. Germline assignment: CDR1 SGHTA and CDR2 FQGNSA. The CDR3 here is CASSPRGRTYEQFF. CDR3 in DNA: TGTGCCAGCAGCCCGAGGGGGCGGACGTATGAGCAGTTCTTC.

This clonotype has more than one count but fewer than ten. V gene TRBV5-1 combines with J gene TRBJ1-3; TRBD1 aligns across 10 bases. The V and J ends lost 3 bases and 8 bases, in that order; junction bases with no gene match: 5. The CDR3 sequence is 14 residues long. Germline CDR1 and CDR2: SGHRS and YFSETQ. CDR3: CASSSGTGADTIYF. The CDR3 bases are TGCGCCAGCAGCTCGGGGACAGGGGCGGACACCATATATTTT.

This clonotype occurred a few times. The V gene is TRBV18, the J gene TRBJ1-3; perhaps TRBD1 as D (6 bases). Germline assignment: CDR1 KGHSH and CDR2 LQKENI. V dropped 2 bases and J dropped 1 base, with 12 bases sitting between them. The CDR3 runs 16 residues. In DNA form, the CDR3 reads TGTGCCAGCTCACCATTAACAGGGAAGTCTGGAAACACCATATATTTT. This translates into CASSPLTGKSGNTIYF.

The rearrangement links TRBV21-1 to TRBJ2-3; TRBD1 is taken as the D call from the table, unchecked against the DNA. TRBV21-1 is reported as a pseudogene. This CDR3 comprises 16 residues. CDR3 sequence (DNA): TGTGCCAGCAGCAAAGGCTTGGGACAGGACAAAAATACGCAGTATTTT. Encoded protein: CASSKGLGQDKNTQYF.

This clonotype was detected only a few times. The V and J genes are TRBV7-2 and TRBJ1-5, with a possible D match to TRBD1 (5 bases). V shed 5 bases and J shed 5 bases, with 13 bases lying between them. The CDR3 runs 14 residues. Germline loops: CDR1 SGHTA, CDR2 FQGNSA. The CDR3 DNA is TGTGCCAGCAGCCTAGACAGTCTTTATCAGCCCCAGCATTTT. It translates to CASSLDSLYQPQHF.

CDR3 amino acids: CASSYARGQFLGTQYF. The CDR3 DNA reads as TGTGCCAGCAGTTACGCTAGGGGGCAATTTCTGGGGACGCAGTATTTT. The chain uses TRBV6-5 and TRBJ2-3; TRBD1 matches at 7 bases. Per the germline V gene, CDR1 is MNHEY and CDR2 is SVGAGI. The CDR3 has 16 residues. J gave up 9 bases and V 2 bases, and 14 bases lay outside the gene matches.

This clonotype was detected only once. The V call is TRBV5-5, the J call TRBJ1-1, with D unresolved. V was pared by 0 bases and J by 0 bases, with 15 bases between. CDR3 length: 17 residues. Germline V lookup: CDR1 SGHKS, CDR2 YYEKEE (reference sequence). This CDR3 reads CASSLAEWEGMNTEAFF. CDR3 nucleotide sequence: TGTGCCAGCAGCTTGGCTGAGTGGGAAGGAATGAACACTGAAGCTTTCTTT. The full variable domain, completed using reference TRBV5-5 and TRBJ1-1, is DAGVTQSPTHLIKTRGQQVTLRCSPISGHKSVSWYQQVLGQGPQFIFQYYEKEERGRGNFPDRFSARQFPNYSSELNVNALLLGDSALYLCASSLAEWEGMNTEAFFGQGTRLTVV.

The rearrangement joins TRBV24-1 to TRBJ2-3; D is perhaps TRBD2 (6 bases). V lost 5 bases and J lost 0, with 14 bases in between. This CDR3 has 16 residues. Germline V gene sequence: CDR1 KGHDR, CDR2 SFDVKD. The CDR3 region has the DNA TGTGCCACCAGTGCCCACGGGACTCTGAGCACAGATACGCAGTATTTT. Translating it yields CATSAHGTLSTDTQYF.

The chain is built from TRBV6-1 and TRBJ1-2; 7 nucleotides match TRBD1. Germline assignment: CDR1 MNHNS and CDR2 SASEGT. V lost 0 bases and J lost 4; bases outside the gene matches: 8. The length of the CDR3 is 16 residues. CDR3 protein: CASSEAGRGLAYGYTF. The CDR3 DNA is TGTGCCAGCAGTGAAGCGGGGAGGGGGCTCGCCTATGGCTACACCTTC.

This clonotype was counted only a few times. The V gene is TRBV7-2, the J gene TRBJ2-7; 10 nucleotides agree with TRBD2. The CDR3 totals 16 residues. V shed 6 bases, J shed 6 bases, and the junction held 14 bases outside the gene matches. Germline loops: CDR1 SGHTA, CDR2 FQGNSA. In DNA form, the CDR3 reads TGTGCCAGCAGACCAGGGACTAGCGCACAAAGGGGCGAGCAGTACTTC. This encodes CASRPGTSAQRGEQYF.

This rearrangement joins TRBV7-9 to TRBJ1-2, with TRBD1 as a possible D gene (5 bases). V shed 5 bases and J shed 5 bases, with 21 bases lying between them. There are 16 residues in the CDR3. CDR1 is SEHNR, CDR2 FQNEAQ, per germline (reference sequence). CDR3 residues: CASSDNKGGTRYGYTF. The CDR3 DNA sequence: TGTGCCAGCAGCGATAATAAGGGTGGGACCCGATATGGCTACACCTTC.

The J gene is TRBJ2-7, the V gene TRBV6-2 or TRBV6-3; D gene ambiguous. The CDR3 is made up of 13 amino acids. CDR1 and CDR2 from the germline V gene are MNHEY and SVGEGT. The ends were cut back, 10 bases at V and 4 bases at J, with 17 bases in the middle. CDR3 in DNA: TGTGCCATCTTCCTCCGACAAGAATACGAGCAGTACTTC. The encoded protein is CAIFLRQEYEQYF.

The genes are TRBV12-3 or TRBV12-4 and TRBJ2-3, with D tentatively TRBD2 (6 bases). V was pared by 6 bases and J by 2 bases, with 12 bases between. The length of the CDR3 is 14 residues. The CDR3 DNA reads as TGTGCCAGCAGGGACGGGGGTTCCACAGATACGCAGTATTTT. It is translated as CASRDGGSTDTQYF.